What follows is one T cell receptor (beta chain) and its context. This clonotype was recorded many times. The specificity of this receptor is unknown. No quality values exist for individual bases; no much larger clone is one base distant. For sequencing, an Illumina HiSeq 1500 was employed. TCRdb handled the public reads itself, with Q25 trimming in fastp and clone calling in MiXCR, and kept productive beta chains. Each CDR3 protein appears once, grouped with its most common genes and DNA. This sample lists approximately 100,000 distinct CDR3 sequences; more than 20% were detected once. The ten largest clones take up 39% of the sample. These data belong to a study of T cell repertoires in cytomegalovirus infection (dated by TCRdb to between 2017 and 2020). For the wider study: Donor HLA type was relevant to the analysis, because carriage of CMV infection together with the matching HLA type was indicated by public TCR beta signatures. General study outcomes and caveats: The ex vivo response was dominated by HLA-C-restricted CMV-specific TCR beta clonotypes, and the single most frequent clonotype in two of eight donors was supplied by these HLA-C-restricted clonotypes. In both this cohort and an independent cohort of 352 donors, the cumulative frequency of public TCR beta family members distinguished carriers of CMV infection plus the relevant HLA type.

This TCR came from a human donor in good health (CMV status not recorded). Some clones in this sample may be carry-over from other donors' samples. Sequenced input: CD8+ T cells from PBMCs.

The DNA sequence follows: TGCAGTGCTAGTGGGGACGTGATCGGGGAGCTGTTTTTT. Translated, this is CSASGDVIGELFF. The chain links TRBV20-1 with TRBJ2-2; the D assignment is uncertain and may be TRBD1 or TRBD2, with 5 bases supporting each. A distance of 12 bases separates the germline ends of V and J, which lose 3 bases and 7 bases respectively. In the germline V gene (reference sequence), CDR1 corresponds to DFQATT and CDR2 to SNEGSKA. Its CDR3 holds 13 amino acids, cysteine through phenylalanine. The entry retains the CDR3 DNA only, 39 bases that are in frame from base 1.